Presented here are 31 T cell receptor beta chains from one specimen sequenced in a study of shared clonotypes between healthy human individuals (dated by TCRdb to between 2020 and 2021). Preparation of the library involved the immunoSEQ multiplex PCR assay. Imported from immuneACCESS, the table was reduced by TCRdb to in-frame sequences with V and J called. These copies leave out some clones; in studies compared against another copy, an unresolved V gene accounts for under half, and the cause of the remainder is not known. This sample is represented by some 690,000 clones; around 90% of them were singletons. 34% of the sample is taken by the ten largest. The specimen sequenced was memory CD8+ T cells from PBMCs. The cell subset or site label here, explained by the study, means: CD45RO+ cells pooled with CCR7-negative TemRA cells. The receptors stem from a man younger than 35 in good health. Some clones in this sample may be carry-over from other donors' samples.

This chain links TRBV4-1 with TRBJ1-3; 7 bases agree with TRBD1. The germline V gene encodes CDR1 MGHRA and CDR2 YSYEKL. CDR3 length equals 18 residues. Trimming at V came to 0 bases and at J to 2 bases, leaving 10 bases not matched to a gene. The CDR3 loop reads CASSQEVVGQAAGNTIYF. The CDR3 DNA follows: TGCGCCAGCAGCCAAGAAGTCGTAGGACAGGCGGCTGGAAACACCATATATTTT.

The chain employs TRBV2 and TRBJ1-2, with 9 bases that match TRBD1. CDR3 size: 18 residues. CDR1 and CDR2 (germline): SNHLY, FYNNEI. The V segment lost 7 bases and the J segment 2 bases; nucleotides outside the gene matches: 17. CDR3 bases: TGTGCCAGCAAGCGGGCAGGGGACAGGGTTGTTTTAAACTATGGCTACACCTTC. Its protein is CASKRAGDRVVLNYGYTF.

The CDR3 sequence is CASSPGPGGGTSKETQYF. As DNA, the CDR3 is TGTGCCAGCAGCCCTGGTCCGGGAGGAGGGACGAGCAAAGAGACCCAGTACTTC. The chain combines TRBV5-4 with TRBJ2-5; 7 nucleotides align to TRBD2. The CDR3 contains 18 residues. Germline V lookup: CDR1 SGHNT, CDR2 YYREEE (reference sequence). The ends lost 4 bases at V and 3 bases at J; junction bases unmatched: 18.

The CDR3 region is CASRQTPGQPPYGYTF. CDR3 sequence (DNA): TGTGCCAGCAGACAAACGCCGGGACAGCCTCCCTATGGCTACACCTTC. The chain is built from TRBV7-9 and TRBJ1-2; 7 bases line up with TRBD1. Looked up from germline, CDR1 is SEHNR and CDR2 is FQNEAQ (reference sequence). This CDR3 region has 16 residues. The V gene end was trimmed by 6 bases and the J gene end by 4 bases; junction bases not matched to a gene: 14.

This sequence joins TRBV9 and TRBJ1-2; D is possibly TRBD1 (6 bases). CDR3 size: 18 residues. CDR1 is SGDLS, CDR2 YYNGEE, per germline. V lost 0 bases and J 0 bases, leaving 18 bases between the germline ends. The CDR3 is CASSVGWDKGPTNYGYTF. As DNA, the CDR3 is TGTGCCAGCAGCGTAGGGTGGGACAAAGGCCCCACTAACTATGGCTACACCTTC.

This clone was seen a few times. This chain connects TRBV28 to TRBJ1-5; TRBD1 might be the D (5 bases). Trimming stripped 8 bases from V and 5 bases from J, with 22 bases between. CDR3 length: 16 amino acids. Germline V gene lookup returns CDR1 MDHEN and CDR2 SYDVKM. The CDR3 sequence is CASLVGEGRTYQPQHF. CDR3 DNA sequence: TGTGCCAGCTTGGTGGGGGAAGGACGGACTTATCAGCCCCAGCATTTT.

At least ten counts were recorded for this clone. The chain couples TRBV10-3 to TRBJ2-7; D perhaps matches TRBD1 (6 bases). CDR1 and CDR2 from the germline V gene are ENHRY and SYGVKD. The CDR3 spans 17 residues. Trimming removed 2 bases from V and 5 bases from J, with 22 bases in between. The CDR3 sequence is CAISEPSAGQKSNEQYF. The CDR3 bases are TGTGCCATCAGTGAGCCCTCAGCCGGACAGAAGAGCAACGAGCAGTACTTC.

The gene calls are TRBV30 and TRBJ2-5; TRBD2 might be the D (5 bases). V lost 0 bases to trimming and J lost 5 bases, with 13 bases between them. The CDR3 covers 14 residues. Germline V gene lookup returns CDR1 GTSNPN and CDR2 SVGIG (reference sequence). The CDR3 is CAWSVRGGGETQYF. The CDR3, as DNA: TGTGCCTGGAGTGTACGGGGTGGCGGGGAGACCCAGTACTTC.

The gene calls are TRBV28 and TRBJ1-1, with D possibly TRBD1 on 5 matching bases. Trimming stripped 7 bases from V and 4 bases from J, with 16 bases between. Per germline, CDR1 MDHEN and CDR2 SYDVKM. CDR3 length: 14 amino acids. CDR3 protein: CASTIFGGSTEAFF. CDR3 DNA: TGTGCCAGCACTATCTTTGGGGGTAGCACTGAAGCTTTCTTT.

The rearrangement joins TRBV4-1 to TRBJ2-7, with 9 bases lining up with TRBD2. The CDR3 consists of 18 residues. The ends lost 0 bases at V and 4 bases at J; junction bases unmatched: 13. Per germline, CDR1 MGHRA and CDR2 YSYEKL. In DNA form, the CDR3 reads TGCGCCAGCAGCCAAGATACCGGCGGGAGGGCCGCCCCTTACGAGCAGTACTTC. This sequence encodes CASSQDTGGRAAPYEQYF.

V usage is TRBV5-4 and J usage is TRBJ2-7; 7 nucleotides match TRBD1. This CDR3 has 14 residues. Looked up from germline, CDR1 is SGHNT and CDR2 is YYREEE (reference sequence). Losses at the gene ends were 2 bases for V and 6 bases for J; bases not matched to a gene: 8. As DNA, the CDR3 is TGTGCCAGCAGCTTAGGGGACAGCGTGTTCGAGCAGTACTTC. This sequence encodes CASSLGDSVFEQYF.

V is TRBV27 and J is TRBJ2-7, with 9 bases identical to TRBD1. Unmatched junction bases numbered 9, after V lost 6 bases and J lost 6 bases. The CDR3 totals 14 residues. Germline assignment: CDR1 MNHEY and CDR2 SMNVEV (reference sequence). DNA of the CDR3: TGTGCCAGCAGCCGGACAGGGGATGATCGCGAGCAGTACTTC. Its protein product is CASSRTGDDREQYF.

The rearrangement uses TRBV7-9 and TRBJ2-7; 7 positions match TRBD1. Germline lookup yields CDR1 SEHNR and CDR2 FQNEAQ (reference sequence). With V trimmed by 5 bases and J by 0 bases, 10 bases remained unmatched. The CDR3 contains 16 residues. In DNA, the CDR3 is TGTGCCAGCAGCGCCGCAAAACAGGGGCGCTCCTACGAGCAGTACTTC. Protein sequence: CASSAAKQGRSYEQYF.

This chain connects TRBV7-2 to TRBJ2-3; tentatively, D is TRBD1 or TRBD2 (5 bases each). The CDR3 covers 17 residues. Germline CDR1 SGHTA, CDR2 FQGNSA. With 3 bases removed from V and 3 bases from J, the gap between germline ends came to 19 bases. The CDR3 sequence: CASSLGLGRWRTDTQYF. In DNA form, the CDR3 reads TGTGCCAGCAGCTTGGGGCTGGGGAGATGGAGAACAGATACGCAGTATTTT.

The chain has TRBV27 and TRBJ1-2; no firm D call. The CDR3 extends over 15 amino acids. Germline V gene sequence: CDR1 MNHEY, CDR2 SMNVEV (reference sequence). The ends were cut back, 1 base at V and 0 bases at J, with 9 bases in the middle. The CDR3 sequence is CASSLYRGSNYGYTF. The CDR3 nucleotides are TGTGCCAGCAGTTTATACCGGGGATCTAACTATGGCTACACCTTC.

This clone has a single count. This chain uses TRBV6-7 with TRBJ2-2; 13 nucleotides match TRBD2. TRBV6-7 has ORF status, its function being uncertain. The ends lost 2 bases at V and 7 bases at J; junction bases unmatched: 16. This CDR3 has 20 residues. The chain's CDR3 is CASSYDLRTSGSGKYGELFF. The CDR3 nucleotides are TGTGCCAGCAGTTACGATCTCCGGACTAGCGGGAGTGGGAAGTACGGGGAGCTGTTTTTT.

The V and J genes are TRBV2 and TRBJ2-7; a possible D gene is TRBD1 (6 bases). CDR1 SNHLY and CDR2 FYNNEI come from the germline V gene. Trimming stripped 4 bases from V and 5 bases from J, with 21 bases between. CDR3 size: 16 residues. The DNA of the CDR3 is TGTGCCAGCAGTGTTGGGTCGGGACATCCAATTGACGAGCAGTACTTC. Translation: CASSVGSGHPIDEQYF.

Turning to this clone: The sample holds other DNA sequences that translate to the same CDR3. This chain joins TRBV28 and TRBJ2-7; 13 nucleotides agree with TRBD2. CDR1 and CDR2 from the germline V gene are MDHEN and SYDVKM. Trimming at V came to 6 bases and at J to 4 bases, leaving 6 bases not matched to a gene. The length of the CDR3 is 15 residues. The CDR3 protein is CASSQLAGGRYEQYF. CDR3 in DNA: TGTGCCAGCAGCCAACTAGCGGGAGGGCGGTACGAGCAGTACTTC.

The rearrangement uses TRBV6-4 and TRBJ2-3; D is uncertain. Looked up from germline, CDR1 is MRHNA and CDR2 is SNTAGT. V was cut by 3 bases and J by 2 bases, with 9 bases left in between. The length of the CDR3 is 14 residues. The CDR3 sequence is CASSEEETTDTQYF. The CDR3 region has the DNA TGTGCCAGCAGTGAAGAGGAAACCACAGATACGCAGTATTTT.

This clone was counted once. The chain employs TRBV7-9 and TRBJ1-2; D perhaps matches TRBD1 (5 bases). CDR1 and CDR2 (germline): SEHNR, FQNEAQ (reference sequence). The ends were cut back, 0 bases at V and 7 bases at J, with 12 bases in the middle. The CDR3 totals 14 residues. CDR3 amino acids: CASSLAPNRGGYTF. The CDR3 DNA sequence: TGTGCCAGCAGCTTAGCCCCCAATAGGGGTGGCTACACCTTC.

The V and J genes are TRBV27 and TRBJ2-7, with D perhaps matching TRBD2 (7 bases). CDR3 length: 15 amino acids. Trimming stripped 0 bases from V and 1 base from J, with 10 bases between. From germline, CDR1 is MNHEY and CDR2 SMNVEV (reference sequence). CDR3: CASSLSRGASYEQYF. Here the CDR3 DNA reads TGTGCCAGCAGTTTATCACGGGGGGCGTCCTACGAGCAGTACTTC.

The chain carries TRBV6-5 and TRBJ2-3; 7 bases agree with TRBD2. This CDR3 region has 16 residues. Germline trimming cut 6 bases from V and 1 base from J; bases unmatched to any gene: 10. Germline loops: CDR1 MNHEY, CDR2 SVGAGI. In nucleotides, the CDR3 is TGTGCCAGCAGCTACGGCGGGCTAGCGGGCACAGATACGCAGTATTTT. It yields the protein CASSYGGLAGTDTQYF.

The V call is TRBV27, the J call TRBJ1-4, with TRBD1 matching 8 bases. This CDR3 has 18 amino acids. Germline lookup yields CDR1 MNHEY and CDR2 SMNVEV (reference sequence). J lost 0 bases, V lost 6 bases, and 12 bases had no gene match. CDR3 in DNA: TGTGCCAGCAGCCTTATTATTCCGGGACAGGCAACTAATGAAAAACTGTTTTTT. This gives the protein CASSLIIPGQATNEKLFF.

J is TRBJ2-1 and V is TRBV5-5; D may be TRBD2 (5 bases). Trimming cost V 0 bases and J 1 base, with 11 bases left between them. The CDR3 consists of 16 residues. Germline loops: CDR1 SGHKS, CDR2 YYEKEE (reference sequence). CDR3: CASSLDFRDSYNEQFF. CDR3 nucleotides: TGTGCCAGCAGCTTGGACTTCCGGGATTCCTACAATGAGCAGTTCTTC. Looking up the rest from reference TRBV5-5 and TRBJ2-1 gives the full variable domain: DAGVTQSPTHLIKTRGQQVTLRCSPISGHKSVSWYQQVLGQGPQFIFQYYEKEERGRGNFPDRFSARQFPNYSSELNVNALLLGDSALYLCASSLDFRDSYNEQFFGPGTRLTVL.

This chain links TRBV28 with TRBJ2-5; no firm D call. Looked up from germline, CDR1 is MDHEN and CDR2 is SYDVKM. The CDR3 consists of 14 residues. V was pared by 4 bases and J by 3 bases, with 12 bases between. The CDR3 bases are TGTGCCAGCAGTTACCTTCAGGTTAAAGAGACCCAGTACTTC. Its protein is CASSYLQVKETQYF.

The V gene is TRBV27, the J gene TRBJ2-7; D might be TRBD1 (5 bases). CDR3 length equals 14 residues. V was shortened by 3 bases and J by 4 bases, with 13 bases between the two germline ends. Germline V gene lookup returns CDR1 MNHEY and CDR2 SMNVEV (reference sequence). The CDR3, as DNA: TGTGCCAGCAGTTTTCAGGGTTCGGCATACGAGCAGTACTTC. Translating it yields CASSFQGSAYEQYF.

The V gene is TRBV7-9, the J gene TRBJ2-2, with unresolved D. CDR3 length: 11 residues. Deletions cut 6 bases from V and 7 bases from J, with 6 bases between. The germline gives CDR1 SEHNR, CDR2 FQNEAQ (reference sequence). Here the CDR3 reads CASRPFGELFF. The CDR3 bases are TGTGCCAGCAGGCCGTTCGGGGAGCTGTTTTTT.

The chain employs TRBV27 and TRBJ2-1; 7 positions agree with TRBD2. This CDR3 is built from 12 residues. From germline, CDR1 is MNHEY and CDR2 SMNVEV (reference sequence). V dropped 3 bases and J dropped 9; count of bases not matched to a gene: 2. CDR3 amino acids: CASSFGGGEQFF. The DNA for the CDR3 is TGTGCCAGCAGTTTCGGCGGGGGTGAGCAGTTCTTC.

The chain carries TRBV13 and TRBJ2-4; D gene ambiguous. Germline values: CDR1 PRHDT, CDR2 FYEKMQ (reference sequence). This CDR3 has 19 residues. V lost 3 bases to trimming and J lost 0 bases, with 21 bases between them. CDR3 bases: TGTGCCAGCAGCTTTAGAGGTCAGGCATCGACCATAGCCAAAAACATTCAGTACTTC. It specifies CASSFRGQASTIAKNIQYF. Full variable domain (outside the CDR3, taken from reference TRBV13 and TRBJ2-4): AAGVIQSPRHLIKEKRETATLKCYPIPRHDTVYWYQQGPGQDPQFLISFYEKMQSDKGSIPDRFSAQQFSDYHSELNMSSLELGDSALYFCASSFRGQASTIAKNIQYFGAGTRLSVL.

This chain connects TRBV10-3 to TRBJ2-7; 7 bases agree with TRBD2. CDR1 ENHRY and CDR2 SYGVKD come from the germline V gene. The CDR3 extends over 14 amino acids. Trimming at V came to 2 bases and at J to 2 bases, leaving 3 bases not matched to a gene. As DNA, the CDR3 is TGTGCCATCAGTGAGGAAGGGAGGGCCTACGAGCAGTACTTC. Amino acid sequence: CAISEEGRAYEQYF.

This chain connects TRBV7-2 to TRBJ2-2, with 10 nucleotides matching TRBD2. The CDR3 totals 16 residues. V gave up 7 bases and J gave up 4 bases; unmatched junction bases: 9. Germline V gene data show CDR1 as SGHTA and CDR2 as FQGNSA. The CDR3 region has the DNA TGTGCCAGCACCCATAGGACTAGCGGCCTCACCGGGGAGCTGTTTTTT. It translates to CASTHRTSGLTGELFF.